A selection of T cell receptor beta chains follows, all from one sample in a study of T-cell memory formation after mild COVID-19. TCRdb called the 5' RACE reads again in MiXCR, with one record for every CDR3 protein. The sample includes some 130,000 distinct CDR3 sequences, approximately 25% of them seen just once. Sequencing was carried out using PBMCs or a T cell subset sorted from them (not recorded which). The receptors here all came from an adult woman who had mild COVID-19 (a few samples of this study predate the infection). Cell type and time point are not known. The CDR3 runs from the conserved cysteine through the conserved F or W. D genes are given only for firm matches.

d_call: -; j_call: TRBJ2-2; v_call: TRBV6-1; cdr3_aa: CATSGLDTGELFF
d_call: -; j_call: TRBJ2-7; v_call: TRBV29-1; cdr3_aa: CSVVGAGFSYEQYF
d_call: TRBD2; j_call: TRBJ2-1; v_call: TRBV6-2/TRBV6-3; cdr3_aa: CASSYLGAAGAYNEQFF
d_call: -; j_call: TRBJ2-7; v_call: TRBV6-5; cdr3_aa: CASSYSTYRSGEQYF
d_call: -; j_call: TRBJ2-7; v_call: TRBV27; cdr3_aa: CASSFANRPSEQYF
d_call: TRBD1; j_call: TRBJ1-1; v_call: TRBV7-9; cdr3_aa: CASSPPTGRNTEAFF
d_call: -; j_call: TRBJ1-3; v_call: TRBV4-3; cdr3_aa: CASSQDPGDLGAIYF
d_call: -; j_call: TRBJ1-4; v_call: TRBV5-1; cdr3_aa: CASSLLGQPVEKLFF
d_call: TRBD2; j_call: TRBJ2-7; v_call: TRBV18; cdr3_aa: CASSSDSGSVYEKYF
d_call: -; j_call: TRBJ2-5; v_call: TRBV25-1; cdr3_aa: CASSELGVETQYF
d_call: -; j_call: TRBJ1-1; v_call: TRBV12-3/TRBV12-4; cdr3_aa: CASKGPNTEAFF
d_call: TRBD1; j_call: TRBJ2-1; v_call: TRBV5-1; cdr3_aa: CASSTSLGQGFVGEQFF
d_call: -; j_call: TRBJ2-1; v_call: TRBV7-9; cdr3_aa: CASSSRAYNEQFF
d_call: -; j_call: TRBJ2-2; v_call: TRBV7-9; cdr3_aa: CASSLATPNTGELFF
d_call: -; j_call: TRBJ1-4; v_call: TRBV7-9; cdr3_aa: CASSPDAKLFF
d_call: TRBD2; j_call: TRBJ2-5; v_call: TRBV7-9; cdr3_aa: CASSSRGGETQYF